These 22 T cell receptor beta chains were sequenced from one sample in a study of blood T cell repertoires in COVID-19. Repertoires were generated with immunoSEQ multiplex PCR, while TCRdb's copy carries only in-frame clones and drops some. The table has roughly 330,000 clones, around 87% seen once. The sequenced sample consisted of PBMCs or T cells enriched from blood (not recorded which). The receptors originated from a woman in her 30s who had recovered from COVID-19.

This chain links TRBV11-3 with TRBJ2-2; 7 nucleotides match TRBD1. Germline V CDR1 and CDR2: SGHNT, YENEEA. V dropped 3 bases and J dropped 5; count of bases not matched to a gene: 9. The CDR3 is made up of 16 amino acids. The CDR3 spells CASSFGGQTATGELFF. CDR3 nucleotides: TGTGCCAGCAGCTTTGGGGGACAGACGGCTACCGGGGAGCTGTTTTTT.

On this clone itself: A much larger clone lies one base from this, so it may be a read error. The chain combines TRBV7-9 with TRBJ2-1; TRBD2 matches 7 bases. The germline V gene encodes CDR1 SEHNR and CDR2 FQNEAQ (reference sequence). The CDR3 is 14 residues long. The trim removed 1 base at V and 7 bases at J, leaving 4 bases unmatched. The CDR3 loop is CASSLVVGGNEQFF. As DNA, the CDR3 is TGTGCCAGCAGCTTAGTCGTCGGGGGGAATGAGCAGTTCTTC.

The V gene is TRBV4-1, the J gene TRBJ2-7, with TRBD1 matching over 8 bases. This CDR3 comprises 16 residues. Germline CDR1 MGHRA, CDR2 YSYEKL. V was pared by 2 bases and J by 5 bases, with 11 bases of the junction left unmatched. CDR3 bases: TGCGCCAGCAGCCAAACACGAAACAGGGGGATGGACGAGCAGTACTTC. Its translation: CASSQTRNRGMDEQYF.

V and J are TRBV14 and TRBJ2-1; perhaps TRBD2 as D (6 bases). From germline, CDR1 is SGHDN and CDR2 FVKESK. The germline V and J ends were trimmed by 5 bases and 5 bases, with 10 bases remaining between them. This CDR3 comprises 13 residues. DNA for the CDR3: TGTGCCAGCAGCTCTCGGGGGAACAATGAGCAGTTCTTC. Protein sequence: CASSSRGNNEQFF.

The chain uses TRBV27 and TRBJ1-5; a possible D gene is TRBD1 (5 bases). The CDR3 spans 15 residues. Per the germline V gene, CDR1 is MNHEY and CDR2 is SMNVEV (reference sequence). The V end was cut by 0 bases, the J end by 5 bases, with 11 bases between. DNA for the CDR3: TGTGCCAGCAGTTTATCGGGGCAGGGTCATCAGCCCCAGCATTTT. Its protein is CASSLSGQGHQPQHF.

The chain links TRBV6-5 to TRBJ2-1; D is possibly TRBD2 (5 bases). Germline V lookup: CDR1 MNHEY, CDR2 SVGAGI. Trimming cost V 0 bases and J 7 bases, with 10 bases left between them. The CDR3 consists of 14 residues. The CDR3 nucleotides are TGTGCCAGCAGTTACTCGCACTCGGGGAATGAGCAGTTCTTC. Translating it yields CASSYSHSGNEQFF.

The rearrangement joins TRBV6-5 to TRBJ1-1; TRBD1 aligns across 7 bases. The CDR3 loop spans 15 amino acids. The germline V gene encodes CDR1 MNHEY and CDR2 SVGAGI. With V trimmed by 6 bases and J by 2 bases, 9 bases remained unmatched. The CDR3 bases are TGTGCCAGCAGCAAACAGGGGCCGCTTAACACTGAAGCTTTCTTT. It is translated as CASSKQGPLNTEAFF.

This clone was picked up one time. The V call is TRBV11-2, the J call TRBJ2-7, with TRBD2 matching 9 bases. The J segment lost 2 bases and the V segment lost 5 bases, leaving 7 bases of the junction unmatched. There are 15 residues in the CDR3. Germline V gene lookup returns CDR1 SGHAT and CDR2 FQNNGV. This chain's CDR3 is CASSALAGLTYEQYF. DNA for the CDR3: TGTGCCAGCAGCGCGCTAGCGGGGCTCACCTACGAGCAGTACTTC.

This clone turned up a few times. The chain recombines TRBV5-1 with TRBJ1-2; 8 nucleotides agree with TRBD1. J gave up 5 bases and V 6 bases, and 15 bases lay outside the gene matches. Germline lookup yields CDR1 SGHRS and CDR2 YFSETQ. The length of the CDR3 is 16 residues. The CDR3 protein is CASTTIAGGETYGYTF. The CDR3 nucleotides are TGCGCCAGCACCACGATCGCAGGGGGCGAAACATATGGCTACACCTTC.

The J gene is TRBJ2-7, the V gene TRBV9, with 7 bases that match TRBD1. Looked up from germline, CDR1 is SGDLS and CDR2 is YYNGEE. The CDR3 sequence is 15 residues long. V shed 4 bases, J shed 1 base, and the junction held 8 bases outside the gene matches. Written as DNA, the CDR3 is TGTGCCAGCAGCCCGCGGACAGGCCCATCCTACGAGCAGTACTTC. The encoded protein is CASSPRTGPSYEQYF.

J is TRBJ2-7 and V is TRBV4-3; D possibly corresponds to TRBD2 (5 bases). Germline assignment: CDR1 LGHNA and CDR2 YSLEER. V was clipped by 2 bases and J by 2 bases, with 7 bases between them. CDR3 length: 13 residues. CDR3 bases: TGCGCCAGCAGCCAATCCGGGACCTACGAGCAGTACTTC. This translates into CASSQSGTYEQYF.

The V and J genes are TRBV19 and TRBJ2-5; 7 bases match TRBD1. The germline CDR1 and CDR2 sequences are LNHDA and SQIVND (reference sequence). The CDR3 runs to 15 residues. V was clipped by 4 bases and J by 5 bases; unmatched bases: 10. CDR3 coding DNA: TGTGCCAGTAGTACCCGACAGGGAACGGGCGAGACCCAGTACTTC. This sequence encodes CASSTRQGTGETQYF.

This clone was counted between two and nine times. The rearrangement uses TRBV5-1 and TRBJ2-6; D is possibly TRBD2 (7 bases). The CDR3 contains 17 residues. The germline V gene encodes CDR1 SGHRS and CDR2 YFSETQ. With 3 bases removed from V and 0 bases from J, the gap between germline ends came to 13 bases. The CDR3 nucleotides are TGCGCCAGCAGCTCGGGGAGGGGGAGCTCTGGGGCCAACGTCCTGACTTTC. Translation gives CASSSGRGSSGANVLTF.

The J gene is TRBJ1-1, the V gene TRBV5-1, with D perhaps matching TRBD1 (5 bases). Germline lookup yields CDR1 SGHRS and CDR2 YFSETQ. Deletions cut 6 bases from V and 4 bases from J, with 19 bases between. This CDR3 is 15 amino acids long. In nucleotides, the CDR3 is TGCGCCAGCACCCCGGGAGCTGAAGGGGTCACTGAAGCTTTCTTT. Translated, it gives CASTPGAEGVTEAFF.

The chain uses TRBV21-1 and TRBJ1-5. TRBV21-1 is marked as a pseudogene. CDR3 length: 15 residues. The CDR3 loop reads CASGWGGRGNQPQHF. DNA for the CDR3: TGTGCCAGCGGCTGGGGGGGAAGAGGCAATCAGCCCCAGCATTTT.

V usage is TRBV18 and J usage is TRBJ1-4; 7 nucleotides agree with TRBD1. The V gene's germline CDR1 is KGHSH and CDR2 LQKENI. This CDR3 is 14 amino acids long. Trimming at V came to 2 bases and at J to 6 bases, leaving 3 bases not matched to a gene. Written as DNA, the CDR3 is TGTGCCAGCTCACCATCAGGGGGAGATGAAAAACTGTTTTTT. Amino acid sequence: CASSPSGGDEKLFF.

This clone occurred a few times. The V and J genes are TRBV7-9 and TRBJ2-7, with D perhaps matching TRBD2 (6 bases). The CDR3 loop spans 13 amino acids. In germline, CDR1 is SEHNR, CDR2 FQNEAQ (reference sequence). V was pared by 5 bases and J by 6 bases, with 14 bases between. The CDR3 protein is CASSPSLGGEQYF. In DNA form, the CDR3 reads TGTGCCAGCAGCCCTTCCTTGGGGGGCGAGCAGTACTTC.

The V and J genes are TRBV11-2 and TRBJ2-7, with D possibly being TRBD1 (6 bases). The CDR3 has 16 amino acids. V gave up 6 bases and J gave up 0 bases, with 18 bases separating them. Germline values: CDR1 SGHAT, CDR2 FQNNGV. The CDR3 DNA follows: TGTGCCAGCAGTTCCAATCCTCGGGACAACTCCTACGAGCAGTACTTC. This sequence encodes CASSSNPRDNSYEQYF.

This clone was seen once. The chain has TRBV11-2 and TRBJ1-3, with TRBD1 matching 7 bases. This CDR3 is built from 15 residues. Trimming removed 1 base from V and 3 bases from J; junction bases left unmatched: 3. The germline CDR1 and CDR2 sequences are SGHAT and FQNNGV. The CDR3: CASSLGDRVGNTIYF. For the CDR3, the DNA is TGTGCCAGCAGCTTAGGCGACAGGGTTGGAAACACCATATATTTT.

The V call is TRBV6-5, the J call TRBJ2-7; 7 bases map to TRBD1. The germline V gene encodes CDR1 MNHEY and CDR2 SVGAGI. The CDR3 runs 14 residues. Germline trimming cut 2 bases from V and 2 bases from J; bases unmatched to any gene: 3. The CDR3 DNA reads TGTGCCAGCAGTTACGGAACAGGGGCCTACGAGCAGTACTTC. The encoded protein is CASSYGTGAYEQYF.

V and J are TRBV28 and TRBJ2-3; D may be TRBD2 (5 bases). This CDR3 contains 14 residues. Trimming removed 6 bases at V and 2 bases at J, with 12 bases between. Germline CDR1 reads MDHEN; CDR2 reads SYDVKM. DNA for the CDR3: TGTGCCAGCAGGGTTCAGGACTCCACAGATACGCAGTATTTT. Translated: CASRVQDSTDTQYF.

The V and J genes are TRBV3-1 (or the pseudogene TRBV3-2) and TRBJ2-1; 10 bases match TRBD2. The germline V gene encodes CDR1 LGHDT and CDR2 YNNKEL (reference sequence). V lost 5 bases and J lost 4; bases outside the gene matches: 5. This CDR3 is built from 15 residues. The CDR3 DNA reads as TGTGCCAGCAGCTACTCTAGCGGGGGATACAATGAGCAGTTCTTC. This sequence encodes CASSYSSGGYNEQFF.